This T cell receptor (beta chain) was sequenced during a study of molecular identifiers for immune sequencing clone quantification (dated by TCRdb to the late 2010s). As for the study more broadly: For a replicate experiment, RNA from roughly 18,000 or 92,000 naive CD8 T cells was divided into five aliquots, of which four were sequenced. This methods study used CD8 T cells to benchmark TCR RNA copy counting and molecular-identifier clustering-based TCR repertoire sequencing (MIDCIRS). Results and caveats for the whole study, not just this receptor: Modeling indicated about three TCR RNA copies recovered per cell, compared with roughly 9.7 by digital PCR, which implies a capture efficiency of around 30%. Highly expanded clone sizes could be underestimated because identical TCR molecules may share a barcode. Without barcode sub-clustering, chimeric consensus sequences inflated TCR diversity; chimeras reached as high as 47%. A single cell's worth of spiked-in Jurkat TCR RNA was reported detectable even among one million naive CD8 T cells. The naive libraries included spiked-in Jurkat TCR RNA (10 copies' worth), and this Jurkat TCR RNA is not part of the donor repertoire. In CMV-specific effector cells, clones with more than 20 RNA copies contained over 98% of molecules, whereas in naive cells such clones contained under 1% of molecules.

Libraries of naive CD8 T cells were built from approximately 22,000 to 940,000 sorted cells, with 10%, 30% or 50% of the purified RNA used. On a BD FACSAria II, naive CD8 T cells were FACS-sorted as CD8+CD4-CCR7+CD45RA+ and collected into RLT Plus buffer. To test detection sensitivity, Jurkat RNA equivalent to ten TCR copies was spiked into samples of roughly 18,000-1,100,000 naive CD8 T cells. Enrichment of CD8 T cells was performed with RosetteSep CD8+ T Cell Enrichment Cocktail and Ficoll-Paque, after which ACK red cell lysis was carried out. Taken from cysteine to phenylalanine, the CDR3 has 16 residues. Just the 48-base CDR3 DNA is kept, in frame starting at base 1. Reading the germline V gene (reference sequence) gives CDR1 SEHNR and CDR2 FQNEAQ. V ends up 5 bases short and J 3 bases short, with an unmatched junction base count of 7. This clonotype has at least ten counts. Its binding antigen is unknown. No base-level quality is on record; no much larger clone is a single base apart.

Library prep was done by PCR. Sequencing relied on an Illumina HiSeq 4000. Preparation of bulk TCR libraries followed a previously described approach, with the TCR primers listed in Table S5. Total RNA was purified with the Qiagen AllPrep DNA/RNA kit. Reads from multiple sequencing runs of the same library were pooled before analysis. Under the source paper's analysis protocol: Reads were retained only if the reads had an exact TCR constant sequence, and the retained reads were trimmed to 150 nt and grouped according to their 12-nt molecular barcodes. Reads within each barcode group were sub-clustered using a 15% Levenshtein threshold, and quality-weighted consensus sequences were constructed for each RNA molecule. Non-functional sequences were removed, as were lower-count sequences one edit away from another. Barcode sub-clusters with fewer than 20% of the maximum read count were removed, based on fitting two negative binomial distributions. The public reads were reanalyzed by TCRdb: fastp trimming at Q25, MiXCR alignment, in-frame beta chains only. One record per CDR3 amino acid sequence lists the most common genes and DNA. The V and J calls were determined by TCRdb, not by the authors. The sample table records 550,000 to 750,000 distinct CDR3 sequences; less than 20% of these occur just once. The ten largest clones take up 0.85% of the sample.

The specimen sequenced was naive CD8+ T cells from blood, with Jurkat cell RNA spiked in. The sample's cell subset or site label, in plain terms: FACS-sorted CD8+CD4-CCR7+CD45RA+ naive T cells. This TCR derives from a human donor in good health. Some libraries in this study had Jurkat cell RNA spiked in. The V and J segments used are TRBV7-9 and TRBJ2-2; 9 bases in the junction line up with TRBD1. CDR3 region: CASSPRTGVYTGELFF. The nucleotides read TGTGCCAGCAGCCCCCGGACAGGGGTTTACACCGGGGAGCTGTTTTTT.